This T cell receptor beta chain originates from a study of response to subunit inactivated influenza vaccine (dated by TCRdb to between 2018 and 2020). Background on the whole study: Deep quantitative profiling of the T cell receptor repertoire was used in the study to follow responses to a trivalent subunit inactivated influenza vaccine. The paper as a whole reports these results and caveats: The authors proposed that each seasonal influenza vaccination may bring in only a limited number of new T cells.

This clonotype was counted a few times. Its binding antigen is unknown. A read error may account for a junction end that differs from germline. The library was generated by RT-PCR. Data came from an Illumina HiSeq 2500. TCRdb reprocessing: public reads trimmed at Q25 with fastp, clones called with MiXCR, in-frame beta chains kept. Each CDR3 protein appears once, grouped with its most common genes and DNA. The sample table lists about 650,000 distinct CDR3 sequences, approximately 14% of them with a count of one. The ten largest clonotypes hold 6.5% to 8% of the sample. The sequence derives from a man aged 50-59 years who received an inactivated influenza vaccine. Donor details come from another sample of the same person, matched by shared clones. The input for sequencing was PBMCs from blood, taken roughly 2 weeks before vaccination.

This receptor has the CDR3 CASSPFEGSGSSSFNEQFF. The nucleotide sequence is given as TGTGCCAGCAGCCCATTCGAAGGTAGCGGGAGCTCTTCCTTCAATGAGCAGTTCTTC. The chain uses TRBV4-2 and TRBJ2-1, with 9 bases aligning to TRBD2. CDR1 LGHNA and CDR2 YNFKEQ are derived from the germline V gene. The CDR3 has 19 amino acids, counting the end cysteine and phenylalanine. Left in the record is the CDR3 DNA by itself, 57 bases read in frame from the first base.